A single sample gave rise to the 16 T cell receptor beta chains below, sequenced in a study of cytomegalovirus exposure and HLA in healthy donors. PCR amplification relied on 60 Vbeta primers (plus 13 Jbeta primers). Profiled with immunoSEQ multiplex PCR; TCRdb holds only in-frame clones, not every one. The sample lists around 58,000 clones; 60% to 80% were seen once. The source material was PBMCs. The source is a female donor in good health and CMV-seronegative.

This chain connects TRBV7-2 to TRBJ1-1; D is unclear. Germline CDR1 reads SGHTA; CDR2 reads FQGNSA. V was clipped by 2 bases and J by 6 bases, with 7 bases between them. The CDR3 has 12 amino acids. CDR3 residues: CASSLPGSEAFF. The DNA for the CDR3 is TGTGCCAGCAGCTTACCGGGTTCTGAAGCTTTCTTT.

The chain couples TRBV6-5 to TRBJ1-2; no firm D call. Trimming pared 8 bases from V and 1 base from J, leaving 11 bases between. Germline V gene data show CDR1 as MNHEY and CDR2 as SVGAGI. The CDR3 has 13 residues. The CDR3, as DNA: TGTGCCAGCGTGGGCATAAATAACTATGGCTACACCTTC. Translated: CASVGINNYGYTF.

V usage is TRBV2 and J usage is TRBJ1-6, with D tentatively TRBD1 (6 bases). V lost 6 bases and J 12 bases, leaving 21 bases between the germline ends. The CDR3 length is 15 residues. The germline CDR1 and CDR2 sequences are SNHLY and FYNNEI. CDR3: CASSWNRDKSLPLHF. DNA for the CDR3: TGTGCCAGCAGCTGGAACCGGGACAAGAGCTTACCCCTCCACTTT.

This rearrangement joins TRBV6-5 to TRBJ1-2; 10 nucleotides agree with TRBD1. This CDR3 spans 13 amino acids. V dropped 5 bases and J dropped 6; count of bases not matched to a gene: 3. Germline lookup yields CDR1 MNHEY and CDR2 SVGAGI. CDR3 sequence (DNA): TGTGCCAGCAGTCTCGACAGGGGGCATGGCTACACCTTC. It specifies CASSLDRGHGYTF.

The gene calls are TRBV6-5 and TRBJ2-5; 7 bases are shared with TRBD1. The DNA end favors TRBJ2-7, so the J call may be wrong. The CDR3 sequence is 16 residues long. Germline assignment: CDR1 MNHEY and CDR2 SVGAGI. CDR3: CASSYATRQGSYEQYF. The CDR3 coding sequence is TGTGCCAGCAGTTACGCTACCCGACAGGGTTCCTACGAGCAGTACTTC.

The CDR3 DNA reads as TGTGCCAGCCACAGGAACACTGAAGCTTTCTTT. This codes for CASHRNTEAFF. The chain uses TRBV2 and TRBJ1-1; D remains unclear. Trimming took 8 bases from V and 1 from J, leaving 5 bases between them. This CDR3 is 11 amino acids long. Germline V gene sequence: CDR1 SNHLY, CDR2 FYNNEI.

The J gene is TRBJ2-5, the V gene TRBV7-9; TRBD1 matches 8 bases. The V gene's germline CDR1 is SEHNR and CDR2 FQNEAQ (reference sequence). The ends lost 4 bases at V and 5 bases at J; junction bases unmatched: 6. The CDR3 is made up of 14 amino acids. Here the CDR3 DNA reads TGTGCCAGCAGCTGGTCAGGGGGCCAGGAGACCCAGTACTTC. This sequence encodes CASSWSGGQETQYF.

The CDR3 nucleotides read TGTGCCAGCAGCACCCGGCAGGACACCCCCTACGAGCAGTACTTC. Translating it yields CASSTRQDTPYEQYF. The chain uses TRBV9 and TRBJ2-7; maybe TRBD1 (5 bases). Germline lookup yields CDR1 SGDLS and CDR2 YYNGEE. The CDR3 has 15 amino acids. V was clipped by 4 bases and J by 2 bases, with 16 bases between them. Combining the CDR3 with reference TRBV9 and TRBJ2-7 gives the whole variable domain DSGVTQTPKHLITATGQRVTLRCSPRSGDLSVYWYQQSLDQGLQFLIQYYNGEERAKGNILERFSAQQFPDLHSELNLSSLELGDSALYFCASSTRQDTPYEQYFGPGTRLTVT.

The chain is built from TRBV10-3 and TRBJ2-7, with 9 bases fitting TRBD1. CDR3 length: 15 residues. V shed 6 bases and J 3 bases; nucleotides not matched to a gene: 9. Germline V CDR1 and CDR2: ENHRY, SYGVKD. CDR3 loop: CAIRKAGDRDYEQYF. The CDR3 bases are TGTGCCATCAGGAAAGCCGGGGACAGGGACTACGAGCAGTACTTC.

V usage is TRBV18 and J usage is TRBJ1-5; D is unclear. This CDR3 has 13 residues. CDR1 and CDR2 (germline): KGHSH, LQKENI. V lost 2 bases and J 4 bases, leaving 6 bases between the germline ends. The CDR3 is CASSPTENQPQHF. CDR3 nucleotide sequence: TGTGCCAGCTCACCAACAGAAAATCAGCCCCAGCATTTT.

The CDR3 spells CASSLGGTEQYF. CDR3 sequence (DNA): TGTGCCAGCAGCTTAGGTGGCACCGAGCAGTACTTC. This rearrangement joins TRBV7-2 to TRBJ2-7, with no clear D. Trimming pared 1 base from V and 6 bases from J, leaving 7 bases between. Germline V CDR1 and CDR2: SGHTA, FQGNSA. The CDR3 runs to 12 residues.

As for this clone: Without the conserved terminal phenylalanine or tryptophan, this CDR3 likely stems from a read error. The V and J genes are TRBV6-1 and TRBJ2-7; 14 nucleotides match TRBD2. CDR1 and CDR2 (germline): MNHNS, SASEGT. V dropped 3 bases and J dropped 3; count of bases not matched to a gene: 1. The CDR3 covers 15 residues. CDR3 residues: CASSEGLAGVYEQYL. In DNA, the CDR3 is TGTGCCAGCAGTGAGGGACTAGCGGGAGTCTACGAGCAGTACCTC.

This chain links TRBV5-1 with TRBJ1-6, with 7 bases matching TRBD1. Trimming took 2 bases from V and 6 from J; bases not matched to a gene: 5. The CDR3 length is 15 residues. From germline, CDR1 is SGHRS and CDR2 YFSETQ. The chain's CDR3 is CASSLQTGVNSPLHF. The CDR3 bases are TGCGCCAGCAGCTTACAAACAGGGGTTAATTCACCCCTCCACTTT.

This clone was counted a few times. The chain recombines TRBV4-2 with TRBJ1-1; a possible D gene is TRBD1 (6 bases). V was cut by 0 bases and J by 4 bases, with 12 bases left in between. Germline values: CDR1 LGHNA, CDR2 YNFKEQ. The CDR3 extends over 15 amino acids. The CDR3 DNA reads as TGTGCCAGCAGCCAAGAAAGGGGGACGACCACTGAAGCTTTCTTT. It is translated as CASSQERGTTTEAFF.

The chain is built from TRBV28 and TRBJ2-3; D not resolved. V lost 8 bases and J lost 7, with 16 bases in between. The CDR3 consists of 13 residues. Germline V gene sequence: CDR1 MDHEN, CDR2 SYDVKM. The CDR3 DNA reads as TGTGCCAGCGGCGGTACCTATACCAATACGCAGTATTTT. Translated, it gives CASGGTYTNTQYF. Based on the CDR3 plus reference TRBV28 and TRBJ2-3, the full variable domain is DVKVTQSSRYLVKRTGEKVFLECVQDMDHENMFWYRQDPGLGLRLIYFSYDVKMKEKGDIPEGYSVSREKKERFSLILESASTNQTSMYLCASGGTYTNTQYFGPGTRLTVL.

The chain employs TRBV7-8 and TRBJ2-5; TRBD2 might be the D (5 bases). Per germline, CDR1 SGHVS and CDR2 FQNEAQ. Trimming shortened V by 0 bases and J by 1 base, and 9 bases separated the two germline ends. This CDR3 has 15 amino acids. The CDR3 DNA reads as TGTGCCAGCAGCTTAGCGTTAGCGACCCAAGAGACCCAGTACTTC. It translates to CASSLALATQETQYF. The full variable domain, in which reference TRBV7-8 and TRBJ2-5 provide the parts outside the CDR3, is GAGVSQSPRYKVAKRGQDVALRCDPISGHVSLFWYQQALGQGPEFLTYFQNEAQLDKSGLPSDRFFAERPEGSVSTLKIQRTQQEDSAVYLCASSLALATQETQYFGPGTRLLVL.